The 8 T cell receptor beta chains listed next were all sequenced from one sample in a study of cytomegalovirus exposure and HLA in healthy donors. PCR employed 60 Vbeta and 13 Jbeta primers. Libraries were prepared by immunoSEQ multiplex PCR; TCRdb keeps only in-frame clonotypes and omits some of them. This sample has roughly 120,000 clones, with over 75% found just once. Sequenced material: PBMCs. The receptor set was obtained from a human donor in good health.

This clone has more than one count but fewer than ten. The chain combines TRBV6-1 with TRBJ1-2; no clear D. The germline V gene encodes CDR1 MNHNS and CDR2 SASEGT. The CDR3 spans 15 residues. The V end was cut by 0 bases, the J end by 4 bases, with 12 bases between. In nucleotides, the CDR3 is TGTGCCAGCAGTGAAGCGCTTCAACAGAGCTATGGCTACACCTTC. Encoded protein: CASSEALQQSYGYTF.

This clone was seen a handful of times. V gene TRBV28 combines with J gene TRBJ2-7; perhaps TRBD1 as D (8 bases). Germline loops: CDR1 MDHEN, CDR2 SYDVKM. The ends were cut back, 6 bases at V and 2 bases at J, with 14 bases in the middle. The CDR3 is 14 amino acids. This CDR3 is CASRDREGPYEQYF. In DNA, the CDR3 is TGTGCCAGCAGGGACAGGGAGGGTCCCTACGAGCAGTACTTC.

This clone showed up just a few times. This chain uses TRBV19 with TRBJ2-7, with 7 nucleotides matching TRBD2. V was pared by 6 bases and J by 2 bases, with 10 bases of the junction left unmatched. CDR1 and CDR2 (germline): LNHDA, SQIVND (reference sequence). This CDR3 region has 15 residues. The CDR3 bases are TGTGCCAGTAGCCCGACGAGCCGGGGGGCCTACGAGCAGTACTTC. It codes for CASSPTSRGAYEQYF.

This clone appeared a few times. V gene TRBV6-1 combines with J gene TRBJ2-7; D is perhaps TRBD1 (5 bases). V was cut by 7 bases and J by 3 bases, with 7 bases left in between. The germline V gene encodes CDR1 MNHNS and CDR2 SASEGT. CDR3 length equals 11 residues. The CDR3 sequence: CASTQGYEQYF. The CDR3 DNA follows: TGTGCCAGCACCCAGGGCTACGAGCAGTACTTC.

This rearrangement joins TRBV9 to TRBJ2-7; D is undetermined. CDR1 and CDR2 (germline): SGDLS, YYNGEE. V was clipped by 0 bases and J by 2 bases, with 6 bases between them. The length of the CDR3 is 13 residues. For the CDR3, the DNA is TGTGCCAGCAGCGTAGGGCTAGCCTACGAGCAGTACTTC. Residues: CASSVGLAYEQYF.

The chain employs TRBV6-1 and TRBJ1-1, with TRBD1 matching 9 bases. This CDR3 has 14 amino acids. J gave up 2 bases and V 5 bases, and 3 bases lay outside the gene matches. Germline V gene data show CDR1 as MNHNS and CDR2 as SASEGT. CDR3 coding DNA: TGTGCCAGCAGTCGGACAGGGGATAACACTGAAGCTTTCTTT. It translates to CASSRTGDNTEAFF.

This rearrangement joins TRBV2 to TRBJ2-7; no clear D gene. This CDR3 has 13 residues. V was cut by 9 bases and J by 6 bases, with 18 bases left in between. Per the germline V gene, CDR1 is SNHLY and CDR2 is FYNNEI. CDR3 coding DNA: TGTGCCAGTTCCCCTTCGATGGCCTCCGAGCAGTACTTC. Its protein is CASSPSMASEQYF.

This chain connects TRBV19 to TRBJ2-3, with a possible D match to TRBD2 (6 bases). Trimming left V 5 bases short and J 6 bases short, with 18 bases between. CDR3 size: 15 residues. Per germline, CDR1 LNHDA and CDR2 SQIVND (reference sequence). The CDR3 sequence: CASSGRLDSADTQYF. The CDR3 DNA reads TGTGCCAGTAGTGGACGACTAGATTCTGCGGATACGCAGTATTTT.